This T cell receptor beta chain was documented in a study of T cells after yellow fever vaccination. Only a few counts were recorded for this clonotype. Antigen specificity is unknown. Study-wide results and limits: Clonotype sharing between CD4 and CD8 compartments was small.

Germline V gene sequence: CDR1 SGHTA, CDR2 FQGNSA. The CDR3 runs 16 residues. V was shortened by 1 base and J by 8 bases, with 18 bases between the two germline ends. Researchers made TCR cDNA using 5'RACE template switching, and this step added a universal primer site and UMIs. Each CDR3 protein gets one entry after TCRdb re-called the 5' RACE reads with MiXCR. The sample contains nearly 550,000 distinct CDR3 sequences, 15% to 20% of which appear only once. The specimen comprised PBMCs, sampled 15 days after the yellow fever booster vaccination. The chain combines TRBV7-2 with TRBJ2-1; D tentatively fits TRBD1 or TRBD2 (5 bases each). This receptor was taken from a man between 25 and 39 years old who received the YFV17D yellow fever vaccine. This CDR3 is CASSLGPLGVGDEQFF. The CDR3 nucleotides read TGTGCCAGCAGCTTAGGGCCCCTGGGGGTGGGCGATGAGCAGTTCTTC.